This TCR beta chain is from a study of CD8 T cells in Susac syndrome. When the RNA was reverse transcribed, random hexamers were used with an input of 0.5 to 1 ug. By means of immunoSEQ multiplex PCR, TCR beta CDR3 spanning 54 Vbeta and 13 Jbeta underwent amplification. TCRdb processed the immunoSEQ multiplex PCR reads anew with MiXCR; each CDR3 protein has one entry. The table includes about 47,000 distinct CDR3 sequences, 92% detected once. Whole-study results and caveats: The study acknowledged a relatively small number of individuals in its TCR sequencing and HLA analysis.

CDR1 and CDR2 (germline): SGHAT, FQNNGV. This CDR3 has 17 amino acids. V lost 2 bases and J lost 1; bases outside the gene matches: 8. The controls were healthy donors who were matched for age and sex. While CD8+ and CD4+ T cells were isolated negatively, TEMRA cells were enriched by FACS. With regard to this clonotype: What it recognizes is unknown.

The sequenced sample was CD8+ T cells from PBMCs. The TCR originated in a human donor in good health. The V gene is TRBV11-2, the J gene TRBJ2-1, with 7 bases identical to TRBD2. This CDR3 is CASSLSGDAPSYNEQFF. The CDR3 bases are TGTGCCAGCAGCTTAAGCGGGGATGCCCCTTCCTACAATGAGCAGTTCTTC.